One and the same sample provided the 28 T cell receptor beta chains below, sequenced in a study of neoadjuvant anti-PD-1 for oral cavity cancer. Some clones are missing from TCRdb's copy, which holds only in-frame ones; the method was immunoSEQ multiplex PCR. The sample has roughly 25,000 clones, 25% to 30% seen once. Specified time point: after neoadjuvant nivolumab, at surgical resection. The sequencing here drew on tumor tissue, taken after nivolumab (anti-PD-1) treatment. These receptors were taken from a person aged 35-79 years with oral cavity squamous cell carcinoma.

In this sample, this clone turned up a few times. CDR3 residues: CASSIGWSNQPQHF. The CDR3 bases are TGTGCCAGTAGTATCGGGTGGTCAAATCAGCCCCAGCATTTT. This rearrangement joins TRBV19 to TRBJ1-5; D remains unclear. The length of the CDR3 is 14 residues. Germline V lookup: CDR1 LNHDA, CDR2 SQIVND (reference sequence). V was shortened by 3 bases and J by 4 bases, with 10 bases between the two germline ends.

This clone was seen a few times. V and J are TRBV19 and TRBJ2-3; TRBD1 might be the D (5 bases). Germline CDR1 LNHDA, CDR2 SQIVND (reference sequence). V was pared by 4 bases and J by 4 bases, with 12 bases between. This CDR3 region has 14 residues. As DNA, the CDR3 is TGTGCCAGTAGTAATAATCAGGGTCCAGATACGCAGTATTTT. Protein: CASSNNQGPDTQYF.

This clone was seen only once. This sequence joins TRBV5-4 and TRBJ1-1; the D gene is possibly TRBD1 (5 bases). This CDR3 comprises 15 residues. Germline CDR1 reads SGHNT; CDR2 reads YYREEE (reference sequence). Trimming shortened V by 3 bases and J by 4 bases, and 16 bases separated the two germline ends. The CDR3 protein is CASSSTKGKFTEAFF. CDR3 nucleotide sequence: TGTGCCAGCAGCTCTACAAAGGGGAAGTTCACTGAAGCTTTCTTT. The full variable domain, rest sourced from reference TRBV5-4 and TRBJ1-1, is ETGVTQSPTHLIKTRGQQVTLRCSSQSGHNTVSWYQQALGQGPQFIFQYYREEENGRGNFPPRFSGLQFPNYSSELNVNALELDDSALYLCASSSTKGKFTEAFFGQGTRLTVV.

The rearrangement joins TRBV7-2 to TRBJ2-2, with 12 bases matching TRBD2. The CDR3 runs 17 residues. V was clipped by 4 bases and J by 2 bases; unmatched bases: 5. Germline CDR1 is SGHTA and CDR2 is FQGNSA. CDR3: CASSSASGGANTGELFF. The CDR3 DNA reads TGTGCCAGCAGCTCCGCTAGCGGGGGGGCTAACACCGGGGAGCTGTTTTTT.

The sample holds a few counts of this clone. The V and J genes are TRBV5-1 and TRBJ2-1, with D possibly matching TRBD2 (6 bases). This CDR3 has 14 amino acids. V shed 5 bases and J shed 4 bases, with 13 bases lying between them. Germline V gene sequence: CDR1 SGHRS, CDR2 YFSETQ. The CDR3 nucleotides are TGCGCCAGCAGTCCCCTAGCGCGTTACAATGAGCAGTTCTTC. Its protein is CASSPLARYNEQFF.

This clone was detected only a few times. The chain is built from TRBV4-2 and TRBJ2-7; D call uncertain. Trimming left V 0 bases short and J 6 bases short, with 9 bases between. The CDR3 totals 13 residues. Germline loops: CDR1 LGHNA, CDR2 YNFKEQ. As DNA, the CDR3 is TGTGCCAGCAGCCAAGAAAGGATCGGCGAGCAGTACTTC. Translating it yields CASSQERIGEQYF.

This chain links TRBV14 with TRBJ2-7; 14 positions match TRBD2. The J segment lost 5 bases and the V segment lost 4 bases, leaving 4 bases of the junction unmatched. CDR3 length equals 15 residues. CDR1 and CDR2 from the germline V gene are SGHDN and FVKESK. CDR3 nucleotide sequence: TGTGCCAGCAGCCCCGGGACTAGCGGGAGACACGAGCAGTACTTC. This sequence encodes CASSPGTSGRHEQYF.

The chain recombines TRBV10-3 with TRBJ1-1; TRBD1 matches 7 bases. The CDR3 spans 13 residues. V gave up 11 bases and J gave up 1 base; unmatched junction bases: 7. In germline, CDR1 is ENHRY, CDR2 SYGVKD. The CDR3 DNA follows: TGTGCCTCCAAAACAGGGGAGAACACTGAAGCTTTCTTT. It codes for CASKTGENTEAFF.

The J gene is TRBJ1-5, the V gene TRBV6-5; D is perhaps TRBD1 (6 bases). Germline V gene lookup returns CDR1 MNHEY and CDR2 SVGAGI. The V and J ends lost 8 bases and 5 bases respectively, with 16 bases between them. The length of the CDR3 is 14 residues. The CDR3 bases are TGTGCCAGCCGGAGGGGGTTTGGGGATCAGCCCCAGCATTTT. It translates to CASRRGFGDQPQHF.

This clone was detected only a few times. The CDR3 spells CASSIGGSNQPQHF. CDR3 nucleotide sequence: TGTGCCAGTAGTATTGGAGGTAGCAATCAGCCCCAGCATTTT. The J gene is TRBJ1-5, the V gene TRBV19; D call uncertain. Germline V lookup: CDR1 LNHDA, CDR2 SQIVND (reference sequence). The CDR3 length is 14 residues. V was clipped by 3 bases and J by 0 bases, with 6 bases between them.

The chain employs TRBV5-1 and TRBJ2-5; D not resolved. The CDR3 has 16 residues. Germline CDR1 reads SGHRS; CDR2 reads YFSETQ. Trimming pared 5 bases from V and 7 bases from J, leaving 24 bases between. CDR3 region: CASRGYRNQEVGTQYF. CDR3 in DNA: TGCGCCAGCAGGGGATATAGGAATCAAGAGGTGGGGACCCAGTACTTC.

This chain joins TRBV5-1 and TRBJ2-7; D not certain. Germline V gene lookup returns CDR1 SGHRS and CDR2 YFSETQ. The germline V and J ends were trimmed by 3 bases and 2 bases, with 9 bases remaining between them. This CDR3 has 13 amino acids. CDR3 sequence (DNA): TGCGCCAGCAGCTACGGGTCGACCTACGAGCAGTACTTC. It yields the protein CASSYGSTYEQYF. The variable domain in full, with the rest retrieved from reference TRBV5-1 and TRBJ2-7, is KAGVTQTPRYLIKTRGQQVTLSCSPISGHRSVSWYQQTPGQGLQFLFEYFSETQRNKGNFPGRFSGRQFSNSRSEMNVSTLELGDSALYLCASSYGSTYEQYFGPGTRLTVT.

This clone was counted between two and nine times. The genes are TRBV6-1 and TRBJ2-1; TRBD2 aligns across 8 bases. In germline, CDR1 is MNHNS, CDR2 SASEGT. V lost 8 bases to trimming and J lost 7 bases; unmatched junction nucleotides: 7. This CDR3 spans 13 amino acids. CDR3: CASEGLADNEQFF. Written as DNA, the CDR3 is TGTGCCAGCGAAGGACTAGCCGATAATGAGCAGTTCTTC.

This chain's CDR3 is CASSNPGQGTVEKLFF. In DNA, the CDR3 is TGTGCCAGCAGCAATCCGGGACAGGGGACGGTTGAAAAACTGTTTTTT. This chain links TRBV5-4 with TRBJ1-4, with TRBD1 matching 10 bases. Germline assignment: CDR1 SGHNT and CDR2 YYREEE (reference sequence). V lost 4 bases to trimming and J lost 7 bases; unmatched junction nucleotides: 10. CDR3 length: 16 amino acids.

This clone has just a few counts. V is TRBV5-4 and J is TRBJ2-5, with 14 bases identical to TRBD2. Germline CDR1 and CDR2: SGHNT and YYREEE (reference sequence). The junction had 7 bases not matched to a gene; V was cut back by 4 bases and J by 5 bases. The CDR3 loop spans 16 amino acids. CDR3 sequence reads: CASSKQTSGGAETQYF. The CDR3, as DNA: TGTGCCAGCAGCAAACAGACTAGCGGGGGGGCGGAGACCCAGTACTTC.

This chain links TRBV18 with TRBJ2-7, with 7 bases matching TRBD2. The junction had 4 bases not matched to a gene; V was cut back by 3 bases and J by 5 bases. Germline V gives CDR1 KGHSH, CDR2 LQKENI. The CDR3 consists of 13 residues. CDR3 sequence reads: CASSPGGSHEQYF. In DNA form, the CDR3 reads TGTGCCAGCTCACCGGGGGGGTCTCACGAGCAGTACTTC. The variable domain in full, completed from reference TRBV18 and TRBJ2-7, reads NAGVMQNPRHLVRRRGQEARLRCSPMKGHSHVYWYRQLPEEGLKFMVYLQKENIIDESGMPKERFSAEFPKEGPSILRIQQVVRGDSAAYFCASSPGGSHEQYFGPGTRLTVT.

The table lists this clone with a few counts. This rearrangement joins TRBV11-2 to TRBJ2-2; no reliable D call. CDR3 size: 15 residues. Per the germline V gene, CDR1 is SGHAT and CDR2 is FQNNGV. V was shortened by 1 base and J by 0 bases, with 6 bases between the two germline ends. The CDR3 sequence is CASSLGGSNTGELFF. DNA for the CDR3: TGTGCCAGCAGCTTAGGGGGTTCGAACACCGGGGAGCTGTTTTTT.

A few counts support this clone. The J gene is TRBJ2-5, the V gene TRBV5-1, with D unclear. The V and J ends lost 0 bases and 5 bases respectively, with 5 bases between them. The CDR3 totals 12 residues. CDR1 is SGHRS and CDR2 is YFSETQ in the germline V gene. CDR3 DNA sequence: TGCGCCAGCAGCTTGGCTCGGGAGACCCAGTACTTC. Translation gives CASSLARETQYF.

The sample holds a few counts of this clone. The V call is TRBV5-6, the J call TRBJ1-6, with 8 bases aligning to TRBD1. V was clipped by 4 bases and J by 13 bases; unmatched bases: 13. The CDR3 sequence is 15 residues long. Germline-derived CDR1 and CDR2 are SGHDT and YYEEEE. The CDR3 reads CASSLTGTGTYPLHF. CDR3 DNA sequence: TGTGCCAGCAGCCTGACCGGGACAGGAACCTACCCCCTCCACTTT.

The chain employs TRBV5-1 and TRBJ1-5, with unresolved D. Germline V gene lookup returns CDR1 SGHRS and CDR2 YFSETQ. CDR3 length: 14 amino acids. V was clipped by 0 bases and J by 4 bases, with 8 bases between them. CDR3 sequence: CASSLGRENQPQHF. In nucleotides, the CDR3 is TGCGCCAGCAGCTTGGGTCGGGAAAATCAGCCCCAGCATTTT.

The chain recombines TRBV5-1 with TRBJ1-1; TRBD1 might be the D (5 bases). The CDR3 spans 16 residues. The V gene's germline CDR1 is SGHRS and CDR2 YFSETQ. V dropped 2 bases and J dropped 1 base, with 15 bases sitting between them. CDR3 protein: CASSFGAGFGNTEAFF. CDR3 DNA: TGCGCCAGCAGCTTTGGAGCAGGGTTCGGGAACACTGAAGCTTTCTTT.

J is TRBJ1-2 and V is TRBV28; 9 bases map to TRBD1. This CDR3 has 13 residues. V lost 5 bases and J lost 4; bases outside the gene matches: 2. Germline V gene lookup returns CDR1 MDHEN and CDR2 SYDVKM. The CDR3 DNA follows: TGTGCCAGCAGTCAGGACAGGGGCTATGGCTACACCTTC. This sequence encodes CASSQDRGYGYTF.

This clone showed up just a few times. The CDR3 DNA reads as TGTGCCAGCAGCGTATGGGGCAGGGGGCTTTCGGATGAGCAGTTCTTC. Translated, it gives CASSVWGRGLSDEQFF. The V and J genes are TRBV9 and TRBJ2-1; the match to TRBD1 covers 8 bases. Trimming at V came to 1 base and at J to 8 bases, leaving 11 bases not matched to a gene. CDR1 is SGDLS and CDR2 is YYNGEE in the germline V gene. This CDR3 spans 16 amino acids.

The rearrangement uses TRBV6-6 and TRBJ1-2; D unresolved. This CDR3 is 14 amino acids long. Trimming shortened V by 0 bases and J by 6 bases, and 11 bases separated the two germline ends. Germline CDR1 and CDR2: MNHNY and SVGAGI (reference sequence). Written as DNA, the CDR3 is TGTGCCAGCAGTTACTCGTCCTGGGCTGATGGCTACACCTTC. Protein: CASSYSSWADGYTF.

V usage is TRBV11-2 and J usage is TRBJ1-5, with a tentative D call TRBD1 (6 bases). The germline V gene has CDR1 SGHAT and CDR2 FQNNGV. The CDR3 has 16 residues. The V and J ends lost 4 bases and 3 bases respectively, with 16 bases between them. The CDR3 here is CASSWGTGSSNQPQHF. Written as DNA, the CDR3 is TGTGCCAGCAGCTGGGGAACAGGGAGTTCCAATCAGCCCCAGCATTTT.

This chain's CDR3 is CASSYGRDTQYF. The CDR3, as DNA: TGTGCCAGCAGTTACGGAAGAGATACGCAGTATTTT. V is TRBV6-6 and J is TRBJ2-3, with D hard to call. CDR3 length: 12 residues. V dropped 2 bases and J dropped 5 bases, with 5 bases sitting between them. Germline CDR1 and CDR2: MNHNY and SVGAGI (reference sequence).

The chain is built from TRBV5-1 and TRBJ2-1, with D perhaps matching TRBD1 (5 bases). The CDR3 covers 13 residues. The germline V gene encodes CDR1 SGHRS and CDR2 YFSETQ. V gave up 4 bases and J gave up 9 bases, with 14 bases separating them. The CDR3 bases are TGCGCCAGCAGCCTCACCTGGGGCACTGAGCAGTTCTTC. The encoded protein is CASSLTWGTEQFF.

This clone appeared a few times. This chain uses TRBV7-8 with TRBJ1-4, with D uncertain. The length of the CDR3 is 17 residues. V gave up 5 bases and J gave up 4 bases, with 20 bases separating them. Germline V gene sequence: CDR1 SGHVS, CDR2 FQNEAQ. The CDR3 loop reads CASSRGSRGEGNEKLFF. The CDR3 DNA is TGTGCCAGCAGCAGAGGGAGCCGAGGCGAGGGTAATGAAAAACTGTTTTTT. Variable domain in full (rest from reference TRBV7-8 and TRBJ1-4): GAGVSQSPRYKVAKRGQDVALRCDPISGHVSLFWYQQALGQGPEFLTYFQNEAQLDKSGLPSDRFFAERPEGSVSTLKIQRTQQEDSAVYLCASSRGSRGEGNEKLFFGSGTQLSVL.